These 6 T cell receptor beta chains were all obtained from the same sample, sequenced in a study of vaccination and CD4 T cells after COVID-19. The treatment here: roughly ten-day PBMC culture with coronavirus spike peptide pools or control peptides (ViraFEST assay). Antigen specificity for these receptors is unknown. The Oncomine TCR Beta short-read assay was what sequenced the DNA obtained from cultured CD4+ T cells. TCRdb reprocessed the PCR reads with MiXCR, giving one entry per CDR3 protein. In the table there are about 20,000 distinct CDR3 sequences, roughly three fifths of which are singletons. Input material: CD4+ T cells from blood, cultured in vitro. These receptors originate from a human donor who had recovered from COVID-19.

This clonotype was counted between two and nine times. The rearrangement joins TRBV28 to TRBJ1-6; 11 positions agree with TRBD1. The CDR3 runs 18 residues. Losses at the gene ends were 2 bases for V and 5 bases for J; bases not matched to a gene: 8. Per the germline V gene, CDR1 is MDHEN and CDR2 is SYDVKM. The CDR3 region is CASSLIPGQGADNSPLHF. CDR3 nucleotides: TGTGCCAGCAGTTTAATCCCCGGACAGGGGGCGGATAATTCACCCCTCCACTTT.

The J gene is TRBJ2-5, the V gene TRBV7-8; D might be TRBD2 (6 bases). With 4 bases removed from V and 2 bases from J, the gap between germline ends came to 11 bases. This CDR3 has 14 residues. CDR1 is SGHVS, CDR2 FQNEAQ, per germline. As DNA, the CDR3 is TGTGCCAGCAGCTCGCGGGACTCTCAAGAGACCCAGTACTTC. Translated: CASSSRDSQETQYF.

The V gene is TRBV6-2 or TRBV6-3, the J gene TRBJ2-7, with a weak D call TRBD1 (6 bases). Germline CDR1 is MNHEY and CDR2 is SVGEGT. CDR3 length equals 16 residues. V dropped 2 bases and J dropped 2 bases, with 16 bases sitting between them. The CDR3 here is CASSYTRQVLTYEQYF. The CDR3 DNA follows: TGTGCCAGCAGTTACACAAGACAGGTGCTTACCTACGAGCAGTACTTC.

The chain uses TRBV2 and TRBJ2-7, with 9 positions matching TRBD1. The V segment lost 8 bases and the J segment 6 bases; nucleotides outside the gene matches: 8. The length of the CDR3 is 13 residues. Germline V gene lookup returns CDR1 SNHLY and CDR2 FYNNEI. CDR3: CASGRDRVVEQYF. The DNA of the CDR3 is TGTGCCAGCGGCCGGGACAGGGTGGTCGAGCAGTACTTC.

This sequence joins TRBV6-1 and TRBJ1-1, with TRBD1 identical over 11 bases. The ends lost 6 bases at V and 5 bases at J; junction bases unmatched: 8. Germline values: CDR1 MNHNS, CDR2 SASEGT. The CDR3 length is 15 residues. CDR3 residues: CASRVPGTGGTEAFF. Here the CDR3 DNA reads TGTGCCAGCAGGGTCCCCGGGACAGGGGGAACTGAAGCTTTCTTT.

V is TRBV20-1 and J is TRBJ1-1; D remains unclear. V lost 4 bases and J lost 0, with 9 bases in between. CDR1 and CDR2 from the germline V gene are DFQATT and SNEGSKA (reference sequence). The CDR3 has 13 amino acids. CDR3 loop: CSAKSTVNTEAFF. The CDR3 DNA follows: TGCAGTGCTAAATCGACGGTGAACACTGAAGCTTTCTTT.